Detailed here is one T cell receptor (beta chain). The data were obtained in a study of beta chain features in type 1 diabetes. The investigators reverse transcribed all of the isolated RNA, so they sequenced expressed TCRB transcripts. Sequencing used immunoSEQ multiplex PCR; TCRdb keeps in-frame clones, though not all of them. The sample has around 340,000 clones; approximately 8.2% are singletons. Source material: central memory CD4+ T cells from blood. The clonotype originates from a woman younger than 30 in good health.

DNA of the CDR3: TGTGCCAGCAGCTTAATGGGGTCAGGGGAATCCAAAAACATTCAGTACTTC. This sequence encodes CASSLMGSGESKNIQYF. This chain links TRBV5-6 with TRBJ2-4; D possibly corresponds to TRBD1 (6 bases). V dropped 2 bases and J dropped 2 bases, with 17 bases sitting between them. From germline, CDR1 is SGHDT and CDR2 YYEEEE. CDR3 length: 17 residues.